This T cell receptor (beta chain) was captured by sequencing in a study of blood T cells in healthy people across ages. Turning to the study itself: T cells yielded about one barcoded beta molecule per two cells through template switching.

Only a few counts were recorded for this clonotype. With a J-beta primer mix and a sample-barcoded 5' primer, a second PCR ran about 7 to 12 cycles. One entry per CDR3 protein, called by TCRdb with MiXCR from the 5' RACE reads. The sample has 500,000 to 650,000 distinct CDR3 sequences; roughly a quarter are singletons. The CDR3 is 14 amino acids. CDR1 and CDR2 from the germline V gene are MNHNY and SVGAGI (reference sequence). Unmatched junction bases numbered 10, after V lost 9 bases and J lost 8 bases. Extractions gave at least 6 micrograms of total RNA per sample. The data were also submitted as part of a second study, on T cells of mothers and their children. That source reports: Over 8.5 million reads per mother and about 3 million per child were obtained. Related and unrelated pairs show similar thymic shaping of TCR recombination output.

The source is a boy aged 2 to 10 in good health. The sample comprised blood. This chain joins TRBV6-6 and TRBJ1-4; 9 bases map to TRBD1. The CDR3 nucleotides read TGTGCCAGTGTTGGGGGACAGGGCTCCGAAAAACTGTTTTTT. It yields the protein CASVGGQGSEKLFF.